This TCR beta chain was sequenced for a study of blood T cell repertoires in COVID-19. Some clones are missing from TCRdb's copy, which holds only in-frame ones; the method was immunoSEQ multiplex PCR. The sample shows about 220,000 clones, more than 80% of them seen only once. The TCR comes from a woman aged 40-49 years with acute COVID-19. Specimen: PBMCs or T cells enriched from blood (not recorded which).

In DNA, the CDR3 is TGTGCCAGTAGTCCGGGACAGGGTGTTAATGCCGGGGAGCTGTTTTTT. It is translated as CASSPGQGVNAGELFF. The chain links TRBV19 to TRBJ2-2; TRBD1 matches at 9 bases. CDR3 size: 16 residues. Trimming cost V 5 bases and J 6 bases; bases outside gene matches: 10. Germline lookup yields CDR1 LNHDA and CDR2 SQIVND (reference sequence).